This T cell receptor (beta chain) was recorded in a study of human T cells and chemical hapten exposure. Overall study: Sensitization involved placing 2% DPC onto a roughly 2 cm by roughly 2 cm region of upper inner arm skin. Per-sample TCR yield variability stemmed mainly from small pooled library volume differences.

TCRdb re-called the RACE reads with MiXCR, one entry per CDR3 protein. The repertoire has approximately 79,000 distinct CDR3 sequences, about 8.5% of them found once; the top ten carry just over 2.5%. Whole-study results and caveats: The donor cohort had alopecia, so its immune response may not match that of healthy people.

Trimming shortened V by 4 bases and J by 7 bases, and 8 bases separated the two germline ends. This CDR3 spans 11 amino acids. Germline V lookup: CDR1 DFQATT, CDR2 SNEGSKA (reference sequence). This clonotype was picked up a small number of times. Its antigen is still unknown. Specified time point: pre-sensitization, week 0. Treatment specified: therapeutic diphenylcyclopropenone sensitization with weekly scalp DPC. This TCR was sampled from a man aged 40-49 years with alopecia areata. Some clones in this sample may be carry-over from other donors' samples. The chain recombines TRBV20-1 with TRBJ2-1; D is possibly TRBD2 (5 bases). The source material was whole blood, sampled in connection with sensitization to the hapten diphenylcyclopropenone (DPC). CDR3 loop: CSANGKNEQFF. In nucleotides, the CDR3 is TGCAGTGCTAACGGGAAAAATGAGCAGTTCTTC.